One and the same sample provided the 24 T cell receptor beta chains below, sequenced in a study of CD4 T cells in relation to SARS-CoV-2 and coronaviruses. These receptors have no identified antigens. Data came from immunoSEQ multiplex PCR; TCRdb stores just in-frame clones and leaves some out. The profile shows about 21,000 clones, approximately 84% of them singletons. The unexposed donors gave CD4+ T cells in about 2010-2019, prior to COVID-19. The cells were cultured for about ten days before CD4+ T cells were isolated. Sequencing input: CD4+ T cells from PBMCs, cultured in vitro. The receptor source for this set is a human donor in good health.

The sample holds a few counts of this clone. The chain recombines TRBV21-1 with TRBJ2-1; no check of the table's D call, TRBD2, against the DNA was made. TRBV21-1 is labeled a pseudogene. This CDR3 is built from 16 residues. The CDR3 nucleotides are TGTGCCAGCGCTCTGCCGGGGTACTTAGCCTACAATGAGCAGTTCTTC. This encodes CASALPGYLAYNEQFF.

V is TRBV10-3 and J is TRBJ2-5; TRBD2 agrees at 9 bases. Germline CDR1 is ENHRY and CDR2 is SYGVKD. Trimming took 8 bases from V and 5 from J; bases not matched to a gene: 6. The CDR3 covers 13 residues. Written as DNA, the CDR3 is TGTGCCATCTGGCGGGAGGGCCAGGAGACCCAGTACTTC. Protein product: CAIWREGQETQYF.

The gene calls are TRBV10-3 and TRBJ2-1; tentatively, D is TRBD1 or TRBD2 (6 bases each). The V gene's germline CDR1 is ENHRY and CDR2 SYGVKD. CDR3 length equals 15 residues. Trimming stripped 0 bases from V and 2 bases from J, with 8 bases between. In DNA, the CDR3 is TGTGCCATCAGTGAGTCAGGGGGGACCTACAATGAGCAGTTCTTC. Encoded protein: CAISESGGTYNEQFF.

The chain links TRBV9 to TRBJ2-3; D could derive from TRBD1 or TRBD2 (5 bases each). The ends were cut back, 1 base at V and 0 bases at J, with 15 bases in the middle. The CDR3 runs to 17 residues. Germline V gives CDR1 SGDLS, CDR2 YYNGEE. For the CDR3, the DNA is TGTGCCAGCAGCGTAAGCCTCCCGGGACGGAGCACAGATACGCAGTATTTT. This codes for CASSVSLPGRSTDTQYF.

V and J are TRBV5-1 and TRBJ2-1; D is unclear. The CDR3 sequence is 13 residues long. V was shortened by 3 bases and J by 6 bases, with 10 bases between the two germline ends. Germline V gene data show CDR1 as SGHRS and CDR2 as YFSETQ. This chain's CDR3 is CASSSALPNEQFF. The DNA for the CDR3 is TGCGCCAGCAGCTCGGCCCTCCCCAATGAGCAGTTCTTC.

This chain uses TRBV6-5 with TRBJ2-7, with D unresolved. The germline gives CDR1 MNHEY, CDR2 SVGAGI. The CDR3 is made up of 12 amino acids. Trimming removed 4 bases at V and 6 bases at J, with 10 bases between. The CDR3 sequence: CASSFDATEQYF. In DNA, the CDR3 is TGTGCCAGCAGTTTCGACGCTACCGAGCAGTACTTC.

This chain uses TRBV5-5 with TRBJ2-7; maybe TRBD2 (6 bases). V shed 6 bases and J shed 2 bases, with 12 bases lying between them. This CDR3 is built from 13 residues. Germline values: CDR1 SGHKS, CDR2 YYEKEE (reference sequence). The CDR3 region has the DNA TGTGCCAGCATCTCGGCGGGGACCTACGAGCAGTACTTC. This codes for CASISAGTYEQYF.

CDR3 amino acids: CASSPGQGVDGYTF. The DNA for the CDR3 is TGTGCCAGCTCACCGGGACAGGGGGTCGATGGCTACACCTTC. This rearrangement joins TRBV18 to TRBJ1-2, with 11 positions matching TRBD1. The CDR3 is made up of 14 amino acids. CDR1 and CDR2 (germline): KGHSH, LQKENI. Losses at the gene ends were 3 bases for V and 6 bases for J; bases not matched to a gene: 3.

The CDR3 region has the DNA TGTGCCAGCATCGGCGGGACTGAAGCTTTCTTT. It yields the protein CASIGGTEAFF. The V and J genes are TRBV12-3 or TRBV12-4 and TRBJ1-1; no firm D call. This CDR3 region has 11 residues. V gave up 7 bases and J gave up 5 bases, with 8 bases separating them.

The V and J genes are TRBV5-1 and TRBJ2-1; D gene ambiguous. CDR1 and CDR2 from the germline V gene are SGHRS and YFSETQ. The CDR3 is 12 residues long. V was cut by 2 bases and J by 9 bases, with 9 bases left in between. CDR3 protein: CASSLVGIEQFF. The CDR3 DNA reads TGCGCCAGCAGCTTAGTAGGAATTGAGCAGTTCTTC.

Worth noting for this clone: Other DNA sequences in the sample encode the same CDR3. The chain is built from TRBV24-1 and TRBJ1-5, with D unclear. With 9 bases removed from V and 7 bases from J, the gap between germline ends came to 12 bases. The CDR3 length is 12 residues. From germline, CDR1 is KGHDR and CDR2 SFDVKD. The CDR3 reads CATSLGSQPQHF. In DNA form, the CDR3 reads TGTGCCACCTCCCTCGGGAGCCAGCCCCAGCATTTT.

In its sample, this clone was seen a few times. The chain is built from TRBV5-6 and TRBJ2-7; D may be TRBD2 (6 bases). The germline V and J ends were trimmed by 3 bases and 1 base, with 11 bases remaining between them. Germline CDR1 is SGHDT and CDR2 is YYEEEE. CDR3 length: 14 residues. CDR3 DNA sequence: TGTGCCAGCAGCTCCTATGGGACTTCCTACGAGCAGTACTTC. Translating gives CASSSYGTSYEQYF. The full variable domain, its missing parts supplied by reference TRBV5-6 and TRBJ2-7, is DAGVTQSPTHLIKTRGQQVTLRCSPKSGHDTVSWYQQALGQGPQFIFQYYEEEERQRGNFPDRFSGHQFPNYSSELNVNALLLGDSALYLCASSSYGTSYEQYFGPGTRLTVT.

Written as DNA, the CDR3 is TGCGCCAGCAGCCTGGACAAGGGGGATACGCAGTATTTT. This translates into CASSLDKGDTQYF. J is TRBJ2-3 and V is TRBV5-1; the D gene is possibly TRBD1 (5 bases). Looked up from germline, CDR1 is SGHRS and CDR2 is YFSETQ. The CDR3 is 13 residues long. With 4 bases removed from V and 6 bases from J, the gap between germline ends came to 12 bases.

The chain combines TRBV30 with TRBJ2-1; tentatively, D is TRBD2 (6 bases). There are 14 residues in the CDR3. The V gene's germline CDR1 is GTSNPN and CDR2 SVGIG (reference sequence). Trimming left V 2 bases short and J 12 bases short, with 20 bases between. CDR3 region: CAWSTRELTPGQFF. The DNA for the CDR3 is TGTGCCTGGAGTACACGGGAGCTAACCCCGGGGCAGTTCTTC.

Here the CDR3 reads CASSLVGGTTDTQYF. CDR3 sequence (DNA): TGCGCCAGCAGCTTGGTTGGCGGGACCACAGATACGCAGTATTTT. This chain uses TRBV5-1 with TRBJ2-3, with TRBD2 as a possible D gene (6 bases). Trimming removed 0 bases from V and 2 bases from J, with 10 bases in between. The CDR3 is 15 residues long. Germline V gene data show CDR1 as SGHRS and CDR2 as YFSETQ.

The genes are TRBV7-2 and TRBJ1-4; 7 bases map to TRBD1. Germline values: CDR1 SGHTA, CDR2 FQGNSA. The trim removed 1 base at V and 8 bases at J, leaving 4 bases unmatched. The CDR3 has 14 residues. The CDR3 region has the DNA TGTGCCAGCAGCTTAGGAGGGGGCCGGGAAAAACTGTTTTTT. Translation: CASSLGGGREKLFF.

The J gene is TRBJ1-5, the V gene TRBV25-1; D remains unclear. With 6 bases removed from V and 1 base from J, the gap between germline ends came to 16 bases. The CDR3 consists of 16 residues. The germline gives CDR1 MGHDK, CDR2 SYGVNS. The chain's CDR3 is CASSGGGSSSNQPQHF. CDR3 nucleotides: TGTGCCAGCAGCGGAGGAGGTTCCTCCAGCAATCAGCCCCAGCATTTT.

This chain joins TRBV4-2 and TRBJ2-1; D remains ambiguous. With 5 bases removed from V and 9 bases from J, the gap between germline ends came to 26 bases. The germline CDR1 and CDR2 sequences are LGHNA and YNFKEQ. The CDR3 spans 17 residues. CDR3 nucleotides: TGTGCCAGCAGCGAATATTCAGACTCCCCCCGTCTAGGTGAGCAGTTCTTC. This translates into CASSEYSDSPRLGEQFF.

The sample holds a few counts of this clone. The CDR3 DNA follows: TGTGCCAGCAGCTTTACAGGGGGCGCTGAGGGCTACACCTTC. Protein sequence: CASSFTGGAEGYTF. This chain joins TRBV11-2 and TRBJ1-2, with 9 nucleotides matching TRBD1. The CDR3 covers 14 residues. Germline V CDR1 and CDR2: SGHAT, FQNNGV. After removal of 3 bases from V and 8 bases from J, the junction contained 7 bases not matched to a gene.

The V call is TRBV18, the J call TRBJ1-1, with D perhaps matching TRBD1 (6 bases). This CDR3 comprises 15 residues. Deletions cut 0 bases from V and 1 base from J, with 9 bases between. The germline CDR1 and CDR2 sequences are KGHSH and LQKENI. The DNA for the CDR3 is TGTGCCAGCTCACCACCCGGGGGGCAGAACACTGAAGCTTTCTTT. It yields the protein CASSPPGGQNTEAFF.

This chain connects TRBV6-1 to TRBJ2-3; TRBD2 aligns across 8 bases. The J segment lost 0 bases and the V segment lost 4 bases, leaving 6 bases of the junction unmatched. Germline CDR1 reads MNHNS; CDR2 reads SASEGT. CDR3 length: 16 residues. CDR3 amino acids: CASSGAAGGSTDTQYF. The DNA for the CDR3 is TGTGCCAGCAGTGGAGCGGCGGGAGGAAGCACAGATACGCAGTATTTT.

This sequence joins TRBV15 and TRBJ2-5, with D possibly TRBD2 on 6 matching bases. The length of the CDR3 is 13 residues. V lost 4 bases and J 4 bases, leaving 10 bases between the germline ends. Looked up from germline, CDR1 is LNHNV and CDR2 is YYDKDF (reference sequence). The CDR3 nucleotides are TGTGCCACCAGCACAAACGGGGGAGAGACCCAGTACTTC. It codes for CATSTNGGETQYF.

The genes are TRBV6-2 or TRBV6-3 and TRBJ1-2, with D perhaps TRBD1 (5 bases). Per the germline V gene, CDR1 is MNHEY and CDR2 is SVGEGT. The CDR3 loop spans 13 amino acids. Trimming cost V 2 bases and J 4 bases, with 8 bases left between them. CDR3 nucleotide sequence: TGTGCCAGCAGTTACGCAGGGAGCTATGGCTACACCTTC. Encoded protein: CASSYAGSYGYTF.

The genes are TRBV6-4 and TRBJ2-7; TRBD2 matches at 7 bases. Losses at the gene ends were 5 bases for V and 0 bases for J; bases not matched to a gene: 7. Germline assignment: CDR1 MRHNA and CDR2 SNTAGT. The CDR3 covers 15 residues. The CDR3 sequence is CASSHLADPSYEQYF. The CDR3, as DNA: TGTGCCAGCAGTCATCTAGCGGATCCCTCCTACGAGCAGTACTTC.